This T cell receptor beta chain originates from a study of PD-1 blockade in classical Hodgkin lymphoma. Looking at the study overall: It was nivolumab at 3 mg/kg, given intravenously every 2 weeks, that patients received. Findings and limits, study-wide: Some patients began nivolumab under 1 year after ASCT. These patients were excluded from later analyses. By C4D1 there was a significant rise in CD4+ TCR diversity but not in CD8+ TCR diversity. Lower baseline TCR diversity marked trial partial responders and progressors.

Data came from immunoSEQ multiplex PCR; TCRdb stores just in-frame clones and leaves some out. This sample has 100,000 or so clones, with about nine tenths found just once. About this clone itself: Antigen unknown.

The time point is: cycle 4 day 1 (C4D1), after 6 weeks of nivolumab. In every patient, relapse followed autologous stem cell transplantation, while exposure to brentuximab vedotin differed. The source is a human donor with classical Hodgkin lymphoma. The sequencing used peripheral blood mononuclear cells (PBMCs), collected before the fourth cycle of nivolumab.

In nucleotides, the CDR3 is TGCGCCAGCAGCCTAAACAGTCTCCAAGCCAAAAACATTCAGTACTTC. Translated, it gives CASSLNSLQAKNIQYF. The chain links TRBV5-1 to TRBJ2-4; no clear D gene. The CDR3 runs 16 residues. The germline V and J ends were trimmed by 4 bases and 0 bases, with 14 bases remaining between them. Germline assignment: CDR1 SGHRS and CDR2 YFSETQ. The whole variable domain, filled in from reference TRBV5-1 and TRBJ2-4, reads KAGVTQTPRYLIKTRGQQVTLSCSPISGHRSVSWYQQTPGQGLQFLFEYFSETQRNKGNFPGRFSGRQFSNSRSEMNVSTLELGDSALYLCASSLNSLQAKNIQYFGAGTRLSVL.